This T cell receptor beta chain was observed in a study of glioma-infiltrating T cells. TCR alpha and beta CDR3 regions were amplified from RNA using iRepertoire nested multiplex PCR. TCRdb reprocessed the multiplex PCR reads with MiXCR, giving one entry per CDR3 protein. The sample has around 97,000 distinct CDR3 sequences; under 30% are singletons. CDR3 length equals 12 residues. Germline V gene data show CDR1 as SQVTM and CDR2 as ANQGSEA. V was trimmed by 7 bases and J by 4 bases, leaving 10 bases between them. Sequencing input: glioma tissue, nonneoplastic brain tissue, or PBMCs (not recorded which). The TCR was taken from a human donor with low-grade glioma or glioblastoma, undergoing nonglioma brain surgery, or in good health (not recorded which). The V gene is TRBV29-1, the J gene TRBJ1-4; D is unclear. The CDR3 region has the DNA TGCAGCGCCGTTTGGGATAATGAAAAACTGTTTTTT. Protein: CSAVWDNEKLFF.